This TCR beta chain derives from a study of blood T cell repertoires in COVID-19. Overall study context: The United States, Italy and Spain provided the acute and convalescent COVID-19 samples. In each case, the material was cDNA or gDNA derived from T cells, B-cell-depleted T cells, or PBMCs.

The Seattle site enrolled patients during active infection and followed them longitudinally. Under the authors' procedure: It was from reference gene primer amplification that nucleated cell counts were estimated. Generated by immunoSEQ multiplex PCR, the TCRdb table keeps only in-frame clones and is missing some. V, J and clone size are taken as reported in that table, and D and trimming were inferred from the DNA itself. The sample yields 450,000 or so clones, roughly 89% seen once. The germline V gene has CDR1 SGHVS and CDR2 FQNEAQ. This CDR3 comprises 14 residues. The ends were cut back, 3 bases at V and 0 bases at J, with 6 bases in the middle. This clone was recorded once. This same CDR3 is encoded by further DNA sequences in the sample.

This receptor was identified in a young man with COVID-19, enrolled during active disease. V gene TRBV7-8 combines with J gene TRBJ1-5; D ambiguous. Sequencing was carried out using peripheral blood. CDR3 nucleotide sequence: TGTGCCAGCAGCTTGGGCTATAGCAATCAGCCCCAGCATTTT. Translation gives CASSLGYSNQPQHF.